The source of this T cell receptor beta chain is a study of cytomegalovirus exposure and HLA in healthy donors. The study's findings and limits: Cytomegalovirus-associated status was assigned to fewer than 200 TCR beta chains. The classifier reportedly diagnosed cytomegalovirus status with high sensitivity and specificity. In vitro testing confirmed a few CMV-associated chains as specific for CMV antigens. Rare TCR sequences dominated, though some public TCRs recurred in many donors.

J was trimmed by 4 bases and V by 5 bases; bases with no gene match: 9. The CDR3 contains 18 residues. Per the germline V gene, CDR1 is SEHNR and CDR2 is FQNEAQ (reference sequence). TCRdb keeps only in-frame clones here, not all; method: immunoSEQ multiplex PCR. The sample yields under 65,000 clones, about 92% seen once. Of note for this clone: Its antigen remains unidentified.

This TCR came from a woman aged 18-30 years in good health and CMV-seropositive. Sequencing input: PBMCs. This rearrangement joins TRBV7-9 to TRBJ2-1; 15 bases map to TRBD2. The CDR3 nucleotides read TGTGCCAGCAGCATAGGACTAGCGGGGGGGCCGAGGTACAATGAGCAGTTCTTC. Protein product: CASSIGLAGGPRYNEQFF.